Below, one TCR beta chain is given with its context. Its antigen is currently unknown. Trimming pared 6 bases from V and 0 bases from J, leaving 14 bases between. This CDR3 has 15 residues. Germline V CDR1 and CDR2: SNHLY, FYNNEI. This sample stems from a study of OX40 agonist ivuxolimab in advanced cancers. In the study overall: Patients received the agonistic anti-OX40 (CD134) antibody ivuxolimab.

The study, taken as a whole, reports: On average, CD8+ T cells had more expanded clones than CD4+.

TCRdb's copy holds only in-frame clones and misses some; the assay was immunoSEQ multiplex PCR. Here the sample spans about 80,000 clones, 84% being singletons. The sample in question was CD4+ or CD8+ T cells sorted from blood, obtained in a trial of the OX40 agonist ivuxolimab. This clonotype was obtained from an adult with an advanced solid tumor such as melanoma, head and neck, liver or kidney cancer. The gene calls are TRBV2 and TRBJ1-1; the D gene is possibly TRBD1 (6 bases). The CDR3 loop is CASRRAGAMNTEAFF. The CDR3 DNA reads as TGTGCCAGCAGGAGGGCAGGGGCCATGAACACTGAAGCTTTCTTT. The variable domain in full, completed from reference TRBV2 and TRBJ1-1, reads EPEVTQTPSHQVTQMGQEVILRCVPISNHLYFYWYRQILGQKVEFLVSFYNNEISEKSEIFDDQFSVERPDGSNFTLKIRSTKLEDSAMYFCASRRAGAMNTEAFFGQGTRLTVV.